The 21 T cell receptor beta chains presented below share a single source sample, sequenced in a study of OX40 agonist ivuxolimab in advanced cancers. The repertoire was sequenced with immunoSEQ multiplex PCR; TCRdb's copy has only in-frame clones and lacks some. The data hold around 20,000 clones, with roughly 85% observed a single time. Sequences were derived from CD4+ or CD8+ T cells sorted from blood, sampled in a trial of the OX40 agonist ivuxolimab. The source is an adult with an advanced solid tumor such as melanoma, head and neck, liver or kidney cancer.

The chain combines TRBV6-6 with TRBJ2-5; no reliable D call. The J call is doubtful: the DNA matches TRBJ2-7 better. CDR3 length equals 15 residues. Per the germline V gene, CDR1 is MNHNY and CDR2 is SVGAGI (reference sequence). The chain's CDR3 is CASRSDGWTTYEQYF. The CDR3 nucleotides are TGTGCCAGCAGGAGTGACGGATGGACCACCTACGAGCAGTACTTC.

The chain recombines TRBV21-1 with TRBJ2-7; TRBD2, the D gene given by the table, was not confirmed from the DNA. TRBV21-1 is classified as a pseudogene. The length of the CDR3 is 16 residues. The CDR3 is CASSKKTSGSSYEQYF. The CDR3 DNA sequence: TGTGCCAGCAGCAAAAAGACTAGCGGGAGCTCCTACGAGCAGTACTTC.

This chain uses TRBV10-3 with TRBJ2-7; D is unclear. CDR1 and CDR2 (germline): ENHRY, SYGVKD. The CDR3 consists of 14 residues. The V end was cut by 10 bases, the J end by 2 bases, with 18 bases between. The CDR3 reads CATGPLDGAYEQYF. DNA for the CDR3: TGTGCCACCGGCCCGTTGGACGGAGCCTACGAGCAGTACTTC.

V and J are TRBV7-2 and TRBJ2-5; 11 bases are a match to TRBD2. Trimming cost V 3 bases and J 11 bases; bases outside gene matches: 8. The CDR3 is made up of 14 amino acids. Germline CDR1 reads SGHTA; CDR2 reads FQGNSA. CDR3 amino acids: CASSFSGGAGEQYF. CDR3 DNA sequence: TGTGCCAGCAGCTTTAGCGGGGGGGCCGGGGAGCAGTACTTC.

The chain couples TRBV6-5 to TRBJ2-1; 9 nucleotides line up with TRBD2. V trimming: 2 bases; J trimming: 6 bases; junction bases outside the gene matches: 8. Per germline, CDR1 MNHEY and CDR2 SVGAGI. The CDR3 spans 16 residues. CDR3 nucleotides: TGTGCCAGCAGTTACGAGGGGACTAGCTTAGTCAATGAGCAGTTCTTC. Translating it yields CASSYEGTSLVNEQFF.

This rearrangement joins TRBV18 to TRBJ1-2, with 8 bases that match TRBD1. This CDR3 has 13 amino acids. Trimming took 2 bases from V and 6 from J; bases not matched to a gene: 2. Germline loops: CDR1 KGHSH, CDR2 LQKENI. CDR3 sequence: CASSPETGDGYTF. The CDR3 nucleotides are TGTGCCAGCTCACCAGAGACAGGGGATGGCTACACCTTC.

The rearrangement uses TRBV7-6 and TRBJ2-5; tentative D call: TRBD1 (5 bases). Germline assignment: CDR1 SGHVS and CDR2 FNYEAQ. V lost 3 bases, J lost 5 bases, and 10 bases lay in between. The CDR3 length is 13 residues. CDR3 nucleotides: TGTGCCAGCAGCTTGGGAAACAGGGAGACCCAGTACTTC. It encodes CASSLGNRETQYF.

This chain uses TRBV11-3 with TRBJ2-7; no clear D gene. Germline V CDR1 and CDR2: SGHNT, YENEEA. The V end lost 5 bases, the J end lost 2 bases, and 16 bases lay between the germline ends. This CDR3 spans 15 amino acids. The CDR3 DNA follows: TGTGCCAGCAGCCCGCCTGGCGGTACCACCTACGAGCAGTACTTC. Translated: CASSPPGGTTYEQYF. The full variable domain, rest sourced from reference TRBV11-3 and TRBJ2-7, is EAGVVQSPRYKIIEKKQPVAFWCNPISGHNTLYWYLQNLGQGPELLIRYENEEAVDDSQLPKDRFSAERLKGVDSTLKIQPAELGDSAVYLCASSPPGGTTYEQYFGPGTRLTVT.

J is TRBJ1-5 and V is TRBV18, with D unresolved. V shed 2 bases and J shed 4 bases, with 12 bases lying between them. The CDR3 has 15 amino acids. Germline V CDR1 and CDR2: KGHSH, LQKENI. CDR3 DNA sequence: TGTGCCAGCTCACCAGTTGGACCGATTAATCAGCCCCAGCATTTT. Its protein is CASSPVGPINQPQHF. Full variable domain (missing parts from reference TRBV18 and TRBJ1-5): NAGVMQNPRHLVRRRGQEARLRCSPMKGHSHVYWYRQLPEEGLKFMVYLQKENIIDESGMPKERFSAEFPKEGPSILRIQQVVRGDSAAYFCASSPVGPINQPQHFGDGTRLSIL.

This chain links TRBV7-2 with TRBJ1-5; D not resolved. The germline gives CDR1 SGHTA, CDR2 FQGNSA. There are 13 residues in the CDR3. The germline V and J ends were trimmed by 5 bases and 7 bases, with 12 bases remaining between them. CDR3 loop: CASSGKYSQPQHF. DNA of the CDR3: TGTGCCAGCAGCGGAAAATACAGCCAGCCCCAGCATTTT.

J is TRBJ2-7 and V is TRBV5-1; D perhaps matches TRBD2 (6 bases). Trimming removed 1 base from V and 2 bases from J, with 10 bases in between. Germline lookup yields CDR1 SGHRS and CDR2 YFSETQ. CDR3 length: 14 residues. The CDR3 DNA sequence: TGCGCCAGCAGCTTGAGACTAGGACCCTACGAGCAGTACTTC. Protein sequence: CASSLRLGPYEQYF.

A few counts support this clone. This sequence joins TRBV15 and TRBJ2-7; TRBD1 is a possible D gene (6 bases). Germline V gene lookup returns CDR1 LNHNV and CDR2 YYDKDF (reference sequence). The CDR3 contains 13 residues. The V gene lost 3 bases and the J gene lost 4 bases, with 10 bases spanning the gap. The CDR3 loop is CATSSQDSYEQYF. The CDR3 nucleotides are TGTGCCACCAGCAGCCAGGACAGTTACGAGCAGTACTTC.

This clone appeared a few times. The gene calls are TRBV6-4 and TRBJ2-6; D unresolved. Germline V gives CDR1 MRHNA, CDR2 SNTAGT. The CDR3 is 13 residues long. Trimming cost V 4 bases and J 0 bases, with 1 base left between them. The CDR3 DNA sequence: TGTGCCAGCAGTGCCTCTGGGGCCAACGTCCTGACTTTC. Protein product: CASSASGANVLTF.

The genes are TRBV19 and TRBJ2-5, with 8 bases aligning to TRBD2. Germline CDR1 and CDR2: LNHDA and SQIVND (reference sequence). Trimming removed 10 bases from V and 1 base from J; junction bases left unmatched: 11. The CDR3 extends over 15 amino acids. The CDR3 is CATATGAGGQETQYF. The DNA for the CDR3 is TGTGCCACCGCCACTGGGGCGGGAGGCCAAGAGACCCAGTACTTC.

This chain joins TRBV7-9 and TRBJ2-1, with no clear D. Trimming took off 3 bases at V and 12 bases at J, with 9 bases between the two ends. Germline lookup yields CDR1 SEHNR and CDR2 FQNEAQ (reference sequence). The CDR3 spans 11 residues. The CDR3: CASSLGGGQFF. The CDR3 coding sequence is TGTGCCAGCAGCTTGGGCGGTGGGCAGTTCTTC.

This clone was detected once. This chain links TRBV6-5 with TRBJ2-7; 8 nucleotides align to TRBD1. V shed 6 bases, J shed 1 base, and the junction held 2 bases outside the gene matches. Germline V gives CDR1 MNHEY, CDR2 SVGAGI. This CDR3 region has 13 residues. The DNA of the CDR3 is TGTGCCAGCAGGCAGGGGGCGTCCTACGAGCAGTACTTC. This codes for CASRQGASYEQYF.

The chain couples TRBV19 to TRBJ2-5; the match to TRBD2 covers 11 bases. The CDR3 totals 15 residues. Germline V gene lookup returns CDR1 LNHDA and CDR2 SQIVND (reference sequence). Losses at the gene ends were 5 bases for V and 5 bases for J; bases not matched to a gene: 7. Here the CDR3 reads CASSPSGGFRETQYF. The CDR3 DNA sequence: TGTGCCAGTAGTCCTAGCGGGGGGTTCCGTGAGACCCAGTACTTC.

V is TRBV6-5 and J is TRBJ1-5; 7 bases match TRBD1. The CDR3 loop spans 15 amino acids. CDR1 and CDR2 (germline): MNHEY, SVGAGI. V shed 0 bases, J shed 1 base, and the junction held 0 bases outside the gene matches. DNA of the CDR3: TGTGCCAGCAGTTACTCGGGACAGAGCAATCAGCCCCAGCATTTT. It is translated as CASSYSGQSNQPQHF.

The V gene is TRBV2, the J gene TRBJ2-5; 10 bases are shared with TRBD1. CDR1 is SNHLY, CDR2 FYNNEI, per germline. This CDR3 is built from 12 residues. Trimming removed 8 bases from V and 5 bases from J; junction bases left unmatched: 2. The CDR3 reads CASRDRGETQYF. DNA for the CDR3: TGTGCCAGCCGGGACAGGGGTGAGACCCAGTACTTC.

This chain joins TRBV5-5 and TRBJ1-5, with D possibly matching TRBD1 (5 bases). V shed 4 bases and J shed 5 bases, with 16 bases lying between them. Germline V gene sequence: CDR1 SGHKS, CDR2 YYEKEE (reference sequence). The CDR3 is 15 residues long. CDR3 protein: CASSNRQLKDQPQHF. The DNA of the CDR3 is TGTGCCAGCAGCAACCGACAGTTGAAAGATCAGCCCCAGCATTTT.

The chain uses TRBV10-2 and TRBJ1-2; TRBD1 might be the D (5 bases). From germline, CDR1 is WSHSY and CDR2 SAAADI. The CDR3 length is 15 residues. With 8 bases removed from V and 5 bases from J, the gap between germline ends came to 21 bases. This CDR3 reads CASRLRDSLLYGYTF. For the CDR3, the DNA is TGCGCCAGCCGACTCCGGGACTCTCTGCTTTATGGCTACACCTTC.